This entry is about one TCR beta chain. Antigen: not known. The sample belongs to a study of post-analysis software for immune sequencing data. Carried by the TCR beta cDNA libraries were unique molecular identifiers. One entry per CDR3 protein results from TCRdb running MiXCR on the PCR reads. This table has hundreds of thousands of distinct CDR3 sequences, roughly 50% appearing once. Study conclusions and caveats: When patients were compared with controls, five TRBV segments were more frequent, TRBV5-6, TRBV5-1 and TRBV20-1 among them.

V lost 7 bases and J 4 bases, leaving 20 bases between the germline ends. This CDR3 has 15 amino acids. Germline V gene lookup returns CDR1 MNHEY and CDR2 SVGAGI. Sequencing used blood. The receptor comes from a girl aged 10 to 17 with multiple sclerosis. V gene TRBV6-5 combines with J gene TRBJ2-7; D possibly uses TRBD1 or TRBD2 (5 bases each). The CDR3 DNA reads as TGTGCCAGCACTATGAGGGGCAGGAAAAGTTACGAGCAGTACTTC. The encoded protein is CASTMRGRKSYEQYF.